This T cell receptor (beta chain) was observed in a study of blood T cell repertoires in COVID-19. Study-level information: Samples of COVID-19 (acute and convalescent) were obtained from the United States, Italy and Spain.

All enrollees were about 18 to 89 years old and from roughly 26 US areas. Participant-reported clinical history was the basis for cohort assignment. Sequencing used immunoSEQ multiplex PCR; TCRdb keeps in-frame clones, though not all of them. The table records under 200,000 clones, more than 65% of them present only once. Looked up from germline, CDR1 is ENHRY and CDR2 is SYGVKD. This CDR3 contains 14 residues. The ends lost 4 bases at V and 3 bases at J; junction bases unmatched: 5. This clonotype was sampled from a woman in her thirties or forties with acute COVID-19. Sequencing was done on a sample of PBMCs or T cells enriched from blood (not recorded which). This sequence joins TRBV10-3 and TRBJ1-2, with TRBD1 matching 7 bases. CDR3 DNA: TGTGCCATCAGTGTTGGGACAGACTACTATGGCTACACCTTC. Translation: CAISVGTDYYGYTF.